What follows are 30 T cell receptor beta chains derived from one specimen sequenced in a study of T cells expressing NK-cell markers. TCRdb re-called the 5' RACE reads; one entry per CDR3 protein, DNA not given. Listed are roughly 180,000 distinct CDR3 sequences; around 20% falls within the top ten. The sample consisted of blood T cells: a sorted CD56 or NKG2C T cell subset, CD4+ or CD8+ T cells, or bulk PBMC T cells (not recorded which). These receptors all come from a man aged 18 to 69 in good health.

The chain combines TRBV4-1 with TRBJ1-1. The germline CDR1 and CDR2 sequences are MGHRA and YSYEKL. The CDR3 covers 15 residues. CDR3 amino acids: CASSPTPLGNTEAFF.

The chain is built from TRBV7-9 and TRBJ2-3; TCRdb indicates TRBD2, and absent DNA this call remains unverified. The germline V gene encodes CDR1 SEHNR and CDR2 FQNEAQ (reference sequence). The CDR3 contains 15 residues. The CDR3 loop reads CASKSGGESTDTQYF. Variable domain in full (rest from reference TRBV7-9 and TRBJ2-3): DTGVSQNPRHKITKRGQNVTFRCDPISEHNRLYWYRQTLGQGPEFLTYFQNEAQLEKSRLLSDRFSAERPKGSFSTLEIQRTEQGDSAMYLCASKSGGESTDTQYFGPGTRLTVL.

The genes are TRBV7-3 and TRBJ1-1; with no DNA, the TCRdb D assignment of TRBD1 cannot be verified. The CDR3 length is 14 residues. Germline V lookup: CDR1 SGHTA, CDR2 FQGTGA. The chain's CDR3 is CASSLTAGDTEAFF.

The genes are TRBV6-1 and TRBJ1-2. The CDR3 sequence is 16 residues long. Germline values: CDR1 MNHNS, CDR2 SASEGT. This chain's CDR3 is CASSEFAGGANYGYTF.

The chain joins TRBV7-2 to TRBJ1-1. Germline V lookup: CDR1 SGHTA, CDR2 FQGNSA. CDR3 length: 12 amino acids. The CDR3: CASSLEVAEAFF. Complete variable domain (other parts from reference TRBV7-2 and TRBJ1-1): GAGVSQSPSNKVTEKGKDVELRCDPISGHTALYWYRQSLGQGLEFLIYFQGNSAPDKSGLPSDRFSAERTGGSVSTLTIQRTQQEDSAVYLCASSLEVAEAFFGQGTRLTVV.

The V call is TRBV24-1, the J call TRBJ2-7; TCRdb gives TRBD1 as the D gene, but with no DNA this cannot be confirmed. CDR1 and CDR2 (germline): KGHDR, SFDVKD. The CDR3 extends over 13 amino acids. This CDR3 is CATSDGRVDEQYF.

This chain links TRBV10-3 with TRBJ1-2; lacking DNA, the TRBD1 call made by TCRdb goes unchecked. From germline, CDR1 is ENHRY and CDR2 SYGVKD. The CDR3 loop spans 15 amino acids. The CDR3 here is CAISGPTGGPFDYTF.

This sequence joins TRBV14 and TRBJ1-2; TCRdb indicates TRBD1, and absent DNA this call remains unverified. Germline V gene data show CDR1 as SGHDN and CDR2 as FVKESK. This CDR3 comprises 15 residues. The CDR3 sequence is CASSQVVGAGYGYTF.

V and J are TRBV4-1 and TRBJ2-3; TCRdb designates TRBD2, a call that cannot be tested without DNA. The CDR3 runs 16 residues. Per the germline V gene, CDR1 is MGHRA and CDR2 is YSYEKL. The CDR3 here is CASSQLPGTWTDTQYF.

The CDR3 loop reads CASSEGTGDSYEQYF. The V gene is TRBV6-1, the J gene TRBJ2-7; the TCRdb D gene call, TRBD1, has no DNA to confirm it. This CDR3 spans 15 amino acids. Germline V gene lookup returns CDR1 MNHNS and CDR2 SASEGT.

The CDR3 loop reads CASSSLGVGLGETQYF. The chain joins TRBV7-9 to TRBJ2-5; TCRdb designates TRBD2, a call that cannot be tested without DNA. The CDR3 consists of 16 residues. Germline V lookup: CDR1 SEHNR, CDR2 FQNEAQ (reference sequence).

The chain recombines TRBV20-1 with TRBJ2-3. CDR3 size: 13 residues. Germline CDR1 is DFQATT and CDR2 is SNEGSKA (reference sequence). The chain's CDR3 is CSARSIRTDTQYF.

This sequence joins TRBV6-5 and TRBJ1-2; with no DNA, the TCRdb D assignment of TRBD1 cannot be verified. CDR1 is MNHEY, CDR2 SVGAGI, per germline. The CDR3 runs 14 residues. The CDR3 sequence: CASSSTGFRDGYTF.

The chain employs TRBV4-1 and TRBJ2-5; the D call from TCRdb, TRBD1, cannot be confirmed without DNA. CDR1 is MGHRA, CDR2 YSYEKL, per germline. The CDR3 is 17 residues long. CDR3 protein: CASSQEGQGARRETQYF.

This rearrangement joins TRBV4-2 to TRBJ2-3; the D call from TCRdb, TRBD2, cannot be confirmed without DNA. This CDR3 spans 16 amino acids. Germline V CDR1 and CDR2: LGHNA, YNFKEQ. CDR3 region: CASSQDPGGGGDTQYF.

The CDR3 loop is CSAPGTGYFGYTF. V usage is TRBV20-1 and J usage is TRBJ1-2; without DNA, the TCRdb call of TRBD1 cannot be checked. This CDR3 region has 13 residues. CDR1 is DFQATT and CDR2 is SNEGSKA in the germline V gene (reference sequence).

The J gene is TRBJ2-2, the V gene TRBV7-9; checking the TCRdb D call of TRBD1 is not possible without DNA. CDR3 length: 16 residues. CDR1 SEHNR and CDR2 FQNEAQ come from the germline V gene (reference sequence). The CDR3 loop is CASSLARGVSTGELFF.

This rearrangement joins TRBV7-8 to TRBJ1-1; TCRdb gives TRBD1 as the D gene, but with no DNA this cannot be confirmed. The CDR3 extends over 16 amino acids. CDR1 SGHVS and CDR2 FQNEAQ come from the germline V gene. The CDR3 loop reads CASSPTGTGWNTEAFF.

The chain combines TRBV10-3 with TRBJ2-7. Germline CDR1 is ENHRY and CDR2 is SYGVKD. This CDR3 has 13 residues. CDR3 region: CAISEGQEYEQYF.

V and J are TRBV6-5 and TRBJ1-2. Germline V gene sequence: CDR1 MNHEY, CDR2 SVGAGI. The CDR3 contains 14 residues. The CDR3 loop reads CASSLMGWAYGYTF.

The rearrangement uses TRBV6-5 and TRBJ2-2; TCRdb reports TRBD1, a call that lacks DNA to check it against. The CDR3 contains 15 residues. Germline-derived CDR1 and CDR2 are MNHEY and SVGAGI. The CDR3 here is CASSYGTQGSGELFF.

The chain has TRBV7-8 and TRBJ2-3; the TCRdb D gene call, TRBD1, has no DNA to confirm it. CDR3 length equals 17 residues. Germline V gene sequence: CDR1 SGHVS, CDR2 FQNEAQ. The CDR3 sequence is CASSAPLTGGNSDTQYF.

This chain links TRBV20-1 with TRBJ2-7; the TCRdb call, TRBD2, lacks DNA for checking. The CDR3 consists of 16 residues. Germline-derived CDR1 and CDR2 are DFQATT and SNEGSKA (reference sequence). The CDR3 region is CSAREVQGRSPDEQYF.

The chain uses TRBV7-3 and TRBJ2-7; checking the TCRdb D call of TRBD1 is not possible without DNA. Germline V lookup: CDR1 SGHTA, CDR2 FQGTGA. The CDR3 sequence is 15 residues long. CDR3 sequence reads: CASSRRGASSYEQYF.

The chain's CDR3 is CASSLGVGEQFF. The chain recombines TRBV12-3 or TRBV12-4 with TRBJ2-1; absent DNA, TCRdb's TRBD1 call cannot be checked. This CDR3 comprises 12 residues.

V and J are TRBV7-9 and TRBJ2-1; TCRdb outputs TRBD2, but without DNA this stays unchecked. The CDR3 runs to 16 residues. The germline V gene encodes CDR1 SEHNR and CDR2 FQNEAQ (reference sequence). The CDR3 is CASSDGLAVSYNEQFF.

The V call is TRBV4-2, the J call TRBJ1-2; TCRdb's D gene call, TRBD1, goes unchecked for lack of DNA. Germline-derived CDR1 and CDR2 are LGHNA and YNFKEQ. This CDR3 comprises 14 residues. The CDR3 spells CASSQGQGRRGYTF.

V is TRBV18 and J is TRBJ2-3. The CDR3 sequence is 16 residues long. Germline V gives CDR1 KGHSH, CDR2 LQKENI. CDR3 amino acids: CASSPPAGRAGDTQYF.

This chain joins TRBV28 and TRBJ2-3. CDR3 length: 12 residues. CDR1 and CDR2 from the germline V gene are MDHEN and SYDVKM. CDR3: CASSLGYYTQYF.

This sequence joins TRBV19 and TRBJ2-7; TCRdb returns TRBD1, unconfirmable since there is no DNA. The germline V gene has CDR1 LNHDA and CDR2 SQIVND (reference sequence). The CDR3 sequence is 14 residues long. The CDR3 is CASSPRGFYYEQYF.